One sample yielded the 27 T cell receptor beta chains listed below, sequenced in a study of OX40 agonist ivuxolimab in advanced cancers. The assay was immunoSEQ multiplex PCR, and TCRdb's table has in-frame clones only and misses some. The sample consists of roughly 70,000 clones, nearly 90% of them appearing once. The input for sequencing was CD4+ or CD8+ T cells sorted from blood, taken in a trial of the OX40 agonist ivuxolimab. These receptors were obtained from an adult with an advanced solid tumor such as melanoma, head and neck, liver or kidney cancer.

The chain is built from TRBV6-5 and TRBJ2-1; 13 bases map to TRBD2. Trimming at V came to 5 bases and at J to 5 bases, leaving 3 bases not matched to a gene. The CDR3 runs 15 residues. The germline V gene encodes CDR1 MNHEY and CDR2 SVGAGI. CDR3 in DNA: TGTGCCAGCAGTCACGGGACTAGCGGGAACAATGAGCAGTTCTTC. Amino acid sequence: CASSHGTSGNNEQFF.

This clone occurred once. J is TRBJ2-2 and V is TRBV28; D is tentatively TRBD1 or TRBD2 (5 bases each). The CDR3 runs to 16 residues. V shed 2 bases and J shed 1 base, with 11 bases lying between them. The germline V gene has CDR1 MDHEN and CDR2 SYDVKM. The CDR3 region has the DNA TGTGCCAGCAGTTTAGGGGGTACCATGAACACCGGGGAGCTGTTTTTT. Amino acid sequence: CASSLGGTMNTGELFF.

The chain combines TRBV19 with TRBJ1-2; D is uncertain. The germline gives CDR1 LNHDA, CDR2 SQIVND (reference sequence). Trimming pared 7 bases from V and 3 bases from J, leaving 21 bases between. CDR3 length equals 16 residues. The CDR3 here is CASTPLTARGDYGYTF. The DNA for the CDR3 is TGTGCCAGTACCCCTCTTACAGCTCGCGGTGACTATGGCTACACCTTC. The whole variable domain, filled in from reference TRBV19 and TRBJ1-2, reads DGGITQSPKYLFRKEGQNVTLSCEQNLNHDAMYWYRQDPGQGLRLIYYSQIVNDFQKGDIAEGYSVSREKKESFPLTVTSAQKNPTAFYLCASTPLTARGDYGYTFGSGTRLTVV.

The chain uses TRBV4-3 and TRBJ2-7; 12 positions match TRBD1. V trimming: 0 bases; J trimming: 5 bases; junction bases outside the gene matches: 5. The CDR3 spans 16 residues. CDR1 and CDR2 (germline): LGHNA, YSLEER. In nucleotides, the CDR3 is TGCGCCAGCAGCCAAGATTTGGGACAGGGGGCTGACGAGCAGTACTTC. Encoded protein: CASSQDLGQGADEQYF.

This chain links TRBV27 with TRBJ2-3; tentative D call: TRBD2 (5 bases). The CDR3 contains 14 residues. Trimming pared 5 bases from V and 0 bases from J, leaving 9 bases between. Germline V gene sequence: CDR1 MNHEY, CDR2 SMNVEV (reference sequence). CDR3 in DNA: TGTGCCAGCAGTACTGAGGGAAGCACAGATACGCAGTATTTT. Residues: CASSTEGSTDTQYF.

The V call is TRBV11-3, the J call TRBJ1-5; D uncertain. The germline V gene encodes CDR1 SGHNT and CDR2 YENEEA. The germline V and J ends were trimmed by 3 bases and 6 bases, with 3 bases remaining between them. The CDR3 consists of 11 residues. For the CDR3, the DNA is TGTGCCAGCAGCTTGGGTCAGCCCCAGCATTTT. Translation: CASSLGQPQHF.

CDR3 in DNA: TGTGCCAGCAGCGGGGACAGATATGGCTACACCTTC. It yields the protein CASSGDRYGYTF. The chain joins TRBV28 to TRBJ1-2; 7 bases fit TRBD1. The CDR3 spans 12 residues. V trimming: 6 bases; J trimming: 5 bases; junction bases outside the gene matches: 3. CDR1 and CDR2 (germline): MDHEN, SYDVKM.

The chain carries TRBV5-1 and TRBJ1-3; unclear D gene. Germline V gene sequence: CDR1 SGHRS, CDR2 YFSETQ. The CDR3 is 15 residues long. Trimming stripped 0 bases from V and 0 bases from J, with 7 bases between. The DNA for the CDR3 is TGCGCCAGCAGCTTGGACCCCGACTCTGGAAACACCATATATTTT. Translated, it gives CASSLDPDSGNTIYF.

The chain is built from TRBV6-5 and TRBJ2-3, with a weak D call TRBD2 (6 bases). Per germline, CDR1 MNHEY and CDR2 SVGAGI. V dropped 6 bases and J dropped 5 bases, with 9 bases sitting between them. The CDR3 is 12 amino acids. In DNA form, the CDR3 reads TGTGCCAGCAGGTCGGGGGTAGATACGCAGTATTTT. Translated: CASRSGVDTQYF.

This clone was picked up a small number of times. The same CDR3 also results from other DNA sequences found in this sample. This chain links TRBV18 with TRBJ1-1; 7 nucleotides line up with TRBD1. Germline CDR1 reads KGHSH; CDR2 reads LQKENI. The CDR3 is 15 amino acids. Trimming at V came to 0 bases and at J to 2 bases, leaving 3 bases not matched to a gene. CDR3 in amino acids: CASSPPGTVNTEAFF. CDR3 nucleotide sequence: TGTGCCAGCTCACCACCTGGGACAGTCAACACTGAAGCTTTCTTT.

The CDR3 bases are TGTGCCAGCACCCAAATAGCGGGGGGTGCAGAGACCCAGTACTTC. As protein: CASTQIAGGAETQYF. This chain joins TRBV7-2 and TRBJ2-5, with 10 bases identical to TRBD2. Germline V CDR1 and CDR2: SGHTA, FQGNSA. The CDR3 is 15 residues long. V was pared by 7 bases and J by 4 bases, with 9 bases of the junction left unmatched.

This chain connects TRBV7-3 to TRBJ2-7; 9 positions agree with TRBD2. Germline-derived CDR1 and CDR2 are SGHTA and FQGTGA. This CDR3 contains 15 residues. V lost 2 bases, J lost 2 bases, and 4 bases stayed unmatched. The CDR3 loop is CASSLAGGQTYEQYF. For the CDR3, the DNA is TGTGCCAGCAGCTTAGCGGGAGGGCAAACCTACGAGCAGTACTTC.

This chain uses TRBV19 with TRBJ2-5; D could derive from TRBD1 or TRBD2 (7 bases each). V lost 4 bases, J lost 2 bases, and 20 bases lay in between. The CDR3 is made up of 17 amino acids. Per the germline V gene, CDR1 is LNHDA and CDR2 is SQIVND (reference sequence). CDR3 region: CASSTLSGGGTQETQYF. DNA of the CDR3: TGTGCCAGTAGTACTCTTTCAGGGGGAGGGACACAAGAGACCCAGTACTTC.

The V and J genes are TRBV28 and TRBJ2-2; 7 bases fit TRBD1. Germline V lookup: CDR1 MDHEN, CDR2 SYDVKM. J lost 2 bases, V lost 10 bases, and 10 bases had no gene match. CDR3 length: 15 amino acids. CDR3 DNA sequence: TGTGCCACCAGAAAAGGGGGCTTAAACACCGGGGAGCTGTTTTTT. Protein product: CATRKGGLNTGELFF.

This chain links TRBV6-5 with TRBJ1-5, with TRBD1 matching 7 bases. This CDR3 comprises 15 residues. Looked up from germline, CDR1 is MNHEY and CDR2 is SVGAGI. With V trimmed by 8 bases and J by 0 bases, 7 bases remained unmatched. DNA for the CDR3: TGTGCCAGCGTAGGGACAGTAAATAGCAATCAGCCCCAGCATTTT. Translating gives CASVGTVNSNQPQHF.

The CDR3 spells CASSSPGLAFWEQFF. CDR3 DNA sequence: TGTGCCAGCAGTTCTCCGGGACTAGCGTTCTGGGAGCAGTTCTTC. This chain connects TRBV27 to TRBJ2-1; 10 bases map to TRBD2. The CDR3 is 15 amino acids. Trimming cost V 4 bases and J 10 bases; bases outside gene matches: 10. Germline CDR1 and CDR2: MNHEY and SMNVEV (reference sequence).

This sequence joins TRBV6-6 and TRBJ2-5, with D uncertain. V was trimmed by 2 bases and J by 5 bases, leaving 9 bases between them. CDR3 length: 13 residues. CDR1 is MNHNY, CDR2 SVGAGI, per germline (reference sequence). CDR3 amino acids: CASSYRPGETQYF. CDR3 in DNA: TGTGCCAGCAGTTACCGGCCCGGTGAGACCCAGTACTTC.

This clone was counted a few times. The gene calls are TRBV20-1 and TRBJ2-7, with D tentatively TRBD2 (5 bases). The CDR3 loop spans 11 amino acids. Deletions cut 2 bases from V and 5 bases from J, with 7 bases between. Germline-derived CDR1 and CDR2 are DFQATT and SNEGSKA (reference sequence). This CDR3 is CSARPRDEQYF. As DNA, the CDR3 is TGCAGTGCTAGACCGCGGGACGAGCAGTACTTC.

This rearrangement joins TRBV30 to TRBJ1-5; D gene uncertain. With 6 bases removed from V and 0 bases from J, the gap between germline ends came to 3 bases. Germline-derived CDR1 and CDR2 are GTSNPN and SVGIG (reference sequence). CDR3 length equals 11 residues. CDR3 DNA sequence: TGTGCCTGTTGTAGCAATCAGCCCCAGCATTTT. It codes for CACCSNQPQHF.

V usage is TRBV5-6 and J usage is TRBJ2-5, with D perhaps matching TRBD2 (5 bases). Trimming took 0 bases from V and 9 from J, leaving 9 bases between them. This CDR3 comprises 12 residues. Looked up from germline, CDR1 is SGHDT and CDR2 is YYEEEE. CDR3 amino acids: CASSLVVGAQYF. Written as DNA, the CDR3 is TGTGCCAGCAGCTTGGTGGTGGGAGCCCAGTACTTC. Filled out from reference TRBV5-6 and TRBJ2-5, the complete variable domain reads DAGVTQSPTHLIKTRGQQVTLRCSPKSGHDTVSWYQQALGQGPQFIFQYYEEEERQRGNFPDRFSGHQFPNYSSELNVNALLLGDSALYLCASSLVVGAQYFGPGTRLLVL.

This chain joins TRBV11-3 and TRBJ2-7; D is undetermined. This CDR3 spans 15 amino acids. CDR1 is SGHNT, CDR2 YENEEA, per germline. The V end was cut by 5 bases, the J end by 0 bases, with 14 bases between. CDR3 in DNA: TGTGCCAGCAGCCTCCGTCTGGGAAGCTCCTACGAGCAGTACTTC. Translated: CASSLRLGSSYEQYF.

This clone occurred once. The chain couples TRBV4-2 to TRBJ2-7, with a tentative D call TRBD1 (6 bases). The germline gives CDR1 LGHNA, CDR2 YNFKEQ. V lost 0 bases to trimming and J lost 10 bases, with 10 bases between them. This CDR3 is 12 amino acids long. CDR3 nucleotides: TGTGCCAGCAGCCAAGATTTGGGACAACAGTACTTC. Amino acid sequence: CASSQDLGQQYF.

The V gene is TRBV21-1, the J gene TRBJ2-7. TRBV21-1 corresponds to a pseudogene. CDR3 size: 12 residues. The CDR3 DNA reads as TGTGCCAGCAGCTCCTCGGGGCCCGAGCAGTACTTC. It translates to CASSSSGPEQYF.

This clone turned up a few times. The chain recombines TRBV4-3 with TRBJ2-3; the match to TRBD2 covers 7 bases. V was pared by 1 base and J by 2 bases, with 6 bases of the junction left unmatched. In germline, CDR1 is LGHNA, CDR2 YSLEER. The CDR3 has 16 amino acids. CDR3: CASSQVRGLPTDTQYF. For the CDR3, the DNA is TGCGCCAGCAGCCAAGTTCGGGGACTACCCACAGATACGCAGTATTTT.

This clone was seen only a few times. The chain recombines TRBV28 with TRBJ1-4; TRBD1 matches 7 bases. The CDR3 has 14 amino acids. The germline CDR1 and CDR2 sequences are MDHEN and SYDVKM. V trimming: 3 bases; J trimming: 7 bases; junction bases outside the gene matches: 5. The CDR3 sequence: CASSFGGQSEKLFF. CDR3 sequence (DNA): TGTGCCAGCAGTTTTGGGGGACAGAGTGAAAAACTGTTTTTT. Together with reference TRBV28 and TRBJ1-4, the CDR3 gives the full variable domain: DVKVTQSSRYLVKRTGEKVFLECVQDMDHENMFWYRQDPGLGLRLIYFSYDVKMKEKGDIPEGYSVSREKKERFSLILESASTNQTSMYLCASSFGGQSEKLFFGSGTQLSVL.

The chain has TRBV9 and TRBJ1-4; tentative D call: TRBD1 (5 bases). The CDR3 consists of 17 residues. The V end lost 4 bases, the J end lost 10 bases, and 26 bases lay between the germline ends. CDR1 is SGDLS, CDR2 YYNGEE, per germline. The CDR3 region is CASSPRSPGREDGKLFF. CDR3 nucleotide sequence: TGTGCCAGCAGCCCCCGATCCCCCGGCAGGGAGGACGGAAAACTGTTTTTT.

The CDR3, as DNA: TGCAGCGTTGAAGATGACTTGGGACAGGGGAACAATGAGCAGTTCTTC. Encoded protein: CSVEDDLGQGNNEQFF. This sequence joins TRBV29-1 and TRBJ2-1, with 10 bases aligning to TRBD1. The length of the CDR3 is 16 residues. The germline CDR1 and CDR2 sequences are SQVTM and ANQGSEA. V lost 0 bases to trimming and J lost 5 bases; unmatched junction nucleotides: 7.